One and the same sample provided the 26 T cell receptor beta chains below, sequenced in a study of CD8+CD57+ T cells in acquired aplastic anemia (dated by TCRdb to the late 2010s). The reads were generated on an Illumina HiSeq 2000. Genomic DNA served as template for TCR beta VDJ combination and CDR3 sequence profiling. TCRdb trimmed the raw reads at Q25, called clones with MiXCR and kept productive beta chains. Identical CDR3 proteins give one entry, which carries the most common genes and DNA. The sample table holds approximately 98,000 distinct CDR3 sequences, of which roughly 51% were seen once. About 32% of the sample goes to the ten largest clones. The sequenced sample consisted of sorted CD4+, CD8+, or CD8+CD57+ T cells (not recorded which) from PBMCs. The receptors were sampled from a human donor in good health, serving as a control.

The genes are TRBV12-3 or TRBV12-4 and TRBJ2-7, with TRBD1 as a possible D gene (6 bases). This CDR3 comprises 14 residues. The germline V and J ends were trimmed by 3 bases and 6 bases, with 15 bases remaining between them. This CDR3 is CASSFSTGSGEQYF. CDR3 coding DNA: TGTGCCAGCAGTTTCTCCACAGGGTCAGGCGAGCAGTACTTC.

The rearrangement links TRBV29-1 to TRBJ1-1, with 10 bases matching TRBD1. Germline V gene lookup returns CDR1 SQVTM and CDR2 ANQGSEA. The CDR3 contains 13 residues. V trimming: 6 bases; J trimming: 3 bases; junction bases outside the gene matches: 4. The CDR3 loop is CSVADRGDTEAFF. The CDR3, as DNA: TGCAGCGTCGCGGACAGGGGGGACACTGAAGCTTTCTTT.

This sequence joins TRBV7-6 and TRBJ2-7; a weak D match, TRBD1 (6 bases). Trimming left V 3 bases short and J 2 bases short, with 11 bases between. This CDR3 is 14 amino acids long. CDR1 and CDR2 from the germline V gene are SGHVS and FNYEAQ. The CDR3 protein is CASSFPGATYEQYF. The CDR3, as DNA: TGTGCCAGCAGCTTCCCAGGGGCCACCTACGAGCAGTACTTC. Combining the CDR3 with reference TRBV7-6 and TRBJ2-7 gives the whole variable domain GAGVSQSPRYKVTKRGQDVALRCDPISGHVSLYWYRQALGQGPEFLTYFNYEAQQDKSGLPNDRFSAERPEGSISTLTIQRTEQRDSAMYRCASSFPGATYEQYFGPGTRLTVT.

The gene calls are TRBV5-1 and TRBJ2-7; D is unresolved. CDR3 length: 14 residues. V was clipped by 3 bases and J by 0 bases, with 10 bases between them. Germline values: CDR1 SGHRS, CDR2 YFSETQ. The chain's CDR3 is CASSSDGSSYEQYF. The CDR3 DNA follows: TGCGCCAGCAGCTCGGACGGTAGCTCCTACGAGCAGTACTTC.

The chain carries TRBV27 and TRBJ2-5; a possible D gene is TRBD2 (6 bases). Between the trimmed V and J ends, which lost 7 bases and 1 base, there was a span of 10 bases. The germline V gene has CDR1 MNHEY and CDR2 SMNVEV (reference sequence). CDR3 size: 13 residues. CDR3 protein: CASNSGVQETQYF. The CDR3 nucleotides read TGTGCCAGCAATTCGGGGGTCCAAGAGACCCAGTACTTC.

In its sample, this clonotype was seen many times. This chain connects TRBV7-2 to TRBJ1-2; 8 nucleotides match TRBD1. Germline V gene data show CDR1 as SGHTA and CDR2 as FQGNSA. CDR3 length: 13 amino acids. The ends lost 5 bases at V and 4 bases at J; junction bases unmatched: 3. In nucleotides, the CDR3 is TGTGCCAGCAGCGGACAGGGAAGCTATGGCTACACCTTC. Translation: CASSGQGSYGYTF.

This clonotype was observed at least ten times. The chain uses TRBV9 and TRBJ2-1, with D perhaps given as TRBD1 or TRBD2 (5 bases each). CDR3 length equals 15 residues. Germline-derived CDR1 and CDR2 are SGDLS and YYNGEE. V was cut by 0 bases and J by 2 bases, with 9 bases left in between. The CDR3 loop reads CASSVGGDPYNEQFF. The CDR3 DNA reads TGTGCCAGCAGCGTAGGTGGGGACCCCTACAATGAGCAGTTCTTC.

This clonotype occurred a few times. This chain links TRBV11-2 with TRBJ2-1; TRBD2 matches 9 bases. The CDR3 loop spans 14 amino acids. The junction had 6 bases not matched to a gene; V was cut back by 3 bases and J by 9 bases. The germline gives CDR1 SGHAT, CDR2 FQNNGV. The CDR3 loop reads CASSLRGGAGEQFF. CDR3 DNA sequence: TGTGCCAGCAGCTTGCGCGGGGGGGCAGGTGAGCAGTTCTTC.

This clonotype has a single count. This rearrangement joins TRBV25-1 to TRBJ2-7, with D possibly TRBD2 on 7 matching bases. The CDR3 spans 13 residues. Looked up from germline, CDR1 is MGHDK and CDR2 is SYGVNS. Trimming removed 4 bases at V and 4 bases at J, with 11 bases between. In DNA, the CDR3 is TGTGCCAGCAGTGGGGGGGGCAAATACGAGCAGTACTTC. Protein: CASSGGGKYEQYF.

On this clonotype: Possible read error: a much larger clone is one base away. V usage is TRBV3-1 and J usage is TRBJ1-2; D gene unclear. The CDR3 length is 14 residues. Trimming removed 8 bases at V and 0 bases at J, with 13 bases between. Germline V gene sequence: CDR1 LGHDT, CDR2 YNNKEL (reference sequence). Here the CDR3 DNA reads TGTGCCAGCCAAGGGCAGCGGCCTAACTATGGCTACACCTTC. Encoded protein: CASQGQRPNYGYTF.

This clonotype was counted many times. The chain's CDR3 is CATGGDSYEQYF. In nucleotides, the CDR3 is TGTGCCACCGGCGGAGATTCCTACGAGCAGTACTTC. The rearrangement uses TRBV6-1 and TRBJ2-7; D gene unclear. V gave up 10 bases and J gave up 1 base, with 11 bases separating them. The CDR3 covers 12 residues. Germline V gene lookup returns CDR1 MNHNS and CDR2 SASEGT.

The chain recombines TRBV19 with TRBJ1-1; no clear D gene. The CDR3 is 13 amino acids. The germline gives CDR1 LNHDA, CDR2 SQIVND (reference sequence). V was shortened by 2 bases and J by 7 bases, with 11 bases between the two germline ends. CDR3 region: CASSIRPSIEAFF. For the CDR3, the DNA is TGTGCCAGTAGTATAAGGCCGAGTATTGAAGCTTTCTTT.

This chain links TRBV13 with TRBJ2-5; TRBD1 aligns across 9 bases. The CDR3 covers 16 residues. CDR1 is PRHDT and CDR2 is FYEKMQ in the germline V gene (reference sequence). With V trimmed by 5 bases and J by 2 bases, 9 bases remained unmatched. CDR3 sequence: CASSPRTGTGQETQYF. As DNA, the CDR3 is TGTGCCAGCAGCCCCCGGACCGGGACAGGGCAAGAGACCCAGTACTTC.

The chain combines TRBV7-3 with TRBJ1-1; D uncertain. Trimming stripped 8 bases from V and 1 base from J, with 11 bases between. The CDR3 runs to 13 residues. Germline V gives CDR1 SGHTA, CDR2 FQGTGA. The CDR3: CASSPTSNTEAFF. The CDR3 bases are TGTGCCAGCTCACCGACATCGAACACTGAAGCTTTCTTT.

The sample holds a few counts of this clonotype. The genes are TRBV10-3 and TRBJ2-1, with 9 bases identical to TRBD1. Per germline, CDR1 ENHRY and CDR2 SYGVKD. After removal of 0 bases from V and 6 bases from J, the junction contained 3 bases not matched to a gene. The CDR3 length is 15 residues. This chain's CDR3 is CAISESGTGPNEQFF. CDR3 DNA: TGTGCCATCAGTGAGTCGGGGACAGGGCCCAATGAGCAGTTCTTC.

This chain joins TRBV10-3 and TRBJ1-2; 7 positions match TRBD1. V lost 6 bases, J lost 4 bases, and 5 bases stayed unmatched. This CDR3 spans 13 amino acids. Germline V gene data show CDR1 as ENHRY and CDR2 as SYGVKD. The CDR3 reads CAISVDRVYGYTF. In DNA, the CDR3 is TGTGCCATCAGCGTCGACAGGGTCTATGGCTACACCTTC.

The table lists this clonotype with a few counts. The genes are TRBV15 and TRBJ1-3; D unresolved. From germline, CDR1 is LNHNV and CDR2 YYDKDF (reference sequence). CDR3 length equals 14 residues. With 5 bases removed from V and 0 bases from J, the gap between germline ends came to 8 bases. CDR3 protein: CATSDSNSGNTIYF. CDR3 nucleotides: TGTGCCACCAGCGACTCGAACTCTGGAAACACCATATATTTT.

This clonotype has a count of ten or more. The chain is built from TRBV5-4 and TRBJ1-2, with 8 bases lining up with TRBD1. V trimming: 5 bases; J trimming: 3 bases; junction bases outside the gene matches: 9. CDR1 is SGHNT, CDR2 YYREEE, per germline (reference sequence). The CDR3 totals 15 residues. This CDR3 reads CASSSGTGFHYGYTF. The CDR3 bases are TGTGCCAGCAGTTCCGGGACAGGTTTTCACTATGGCTACACCTTC.

This clonotype was seen repeatedly, ten times or more. This chain uses TRBV3-1 with TRBJ1-2, with a possible D match to TRBD1 (5 bases). CDR3 length: 15 residues. The V gene lost 2 bases and the J gene lost 0 bases, with 10 bases spanning the gap. Germline CDR1 reads LGHDT; CDR2 reads YNNKEL (reference sequence). This CDR3 is CASSQFMTANYGYTF. Written as DNA, the CDR3 is TGTGCCAGCAGCCAATTTATGACAGCTAACTATGGCTACACCTTC.

V usage is TRBV7-9 and J usage is TRBJ2-7, with D perhaps TRBD2 (5 bases). The V end lost 4 bases, the J end lost 6 bases, and 13 bases lay between the germline ends. This CDR3 has 13 amino acids. The germline V gene has CDR1 SEHNR and CDR2 FQNEAQ (reference sequence). The CDR3 DNA is TGTGCCAGCAGCTCACGGGGTTCTAGCGAGCAGTACTTC. Protein: CASSSRGSSEQYF.

This clonotype has at least ten counts. This chain links TRBV27 with TRBJ1-6; perhaps TRBD1 as D (6 bases). The CDR3 is 15 residues long. The V and J ends lost 0 bases and 4 bases respectively, with 7 bases between them. Germline values: CDR1 MNHEY, CDR2 SMNVEV (reference sequence). This chain's CDR3 is CASSLSRGYNSPLHF. The DNA for the CDR3 is TGTGCCAGCAGTTTATCCAGGGGTTATAATTCACCCCTCCACTTT.

This chain links TRBV2 with TRBJ2-7; D perhaps matches TRBD1 (6 bases). From germline, CDR1 is SNHLY and CDR2 FYNNEI. This CDR3 region has 13 residues. V dropped 2 bases and J dropped 2 bases, with 7 bases sitting between them. The CDR3 region has the DNA TGTGCCAGCAGTGAAAGGACAGCCTACGAGCAGTACTTC. Protein sequence: CASSERTAYEQYF.

V gene TRBV10-1 combines with J gene TRBJ2-3; no reliable D call. There are 14 residues in the CDR3. Per germline, CDR1 WNHNN and CDR2 SYGVQD (reference sequence). Trimming shortened V by 1 base and J by 2 bases, and 7 bases separated the two germline ends. The CDR3 coding sequence is TGCGCCAGCAGTGAGTTGGGGTCCACAGATACGCAGTATTTT. Encoded protein: CASSELGSTDTQYF.

This clonotype occurred many times. The chain combines TRBV4-3 with TRBJ2-7; D is possibly TRBD1 or TRBD2 (5 bases each). Germline lookup yields CDR1 LGHNA and CDR2 YSLEER. V was trimmed by 2 bases and J by 3 bases, leaving 14 bases between them. The CDR3 extends over 15 amino acids. CDR3 DNA sequence: TGCGCCAGCAGCCAATTCCGGGACGGAGGCTACGAGCAGTACTTC. It specifies CASSQFRDGGYEQYF.

A few counts support this clonotype. The genes are TRBV6-1 and TRBJ2-7; 8 bases agree with TRBD1. Per germline, CDR1 MNHNS and CDR2 SASEGT. V was clipped by 8 bases and J by 4 bases; unmatched bases: 4. This CDR3 is built from 12 residues. The CDR3 protein is CASGQGQYEQYF. The CDR3 DNA reads TGTGCCAGCGGACAGGGTCAGTACGAGCAGTACTTC.

The chain recombines TRBV27 with TRBJ2-1, with D possibly TRBD1 on 6 matching bases. V dropped 2 bases and J dropped 6 bases, with 11 bases sitting between them. Germline-derived CDR1 and CDR2 are MNHEY and SMNVEV (reference sequence). The CDR3 extends over 14 amino acids. The CDR3 here is CASSLTIQGNEQFF. The CDR3, as DNA: TGTGCCAGCAGTTTAACAATACAGGGCAATGAGCAGTTCTTC.